Listed below are T cell receptor beta chains from one sample, sequenced in a study of T cells after posttransplantation cyclophosphamide. The repertoire was sequenced with immunoSEQ multiplex PCR; TCRdb's copy has only in-frame clones and lacks some. Listed for the sample are 30,000 to 40,000 clones, none seen a single time. Material for sequencing was PBMCs. Every receptor here comes from a man aged 45-65 years in good health, CMV-negative, and a related stem cell transplant donor. CDR3s include the opening cysteine and the closing phenylalanine or tryptophan. Each record gives: clone size, J gene, V gene, D gene, CDR3 protein, CDR3 DNA. The D gene is left open where the match is weak. Clone size appears in some rows only: once, few, many, or a class for an expanded clone.

abundance: many; j_gene: TRBJ2-2; v_gene: TRBV6-5; d_gene: TRBD1; CDR3aa: CASRPGTGSSGELFF; CDR3nt: TGTGCCAGCAGACCCGGGACAGGGAGCTCCGGGGAGCTGTTTTTT
abundance: many; j_gene: TRBJ2-2; v_gene: TRBV7-3; d_gene: TRBD2; CDR3aa: CASSLMGTSGGFSGELFF; CDR3nt: TGTGCCAGCAGCTTAATGGGGACTAGCGGGGGATTCTCCGGGGAGCTGTTTTTT
abundance: many; j_gene: TRBJ2-1; v_gene: TRBV18; d_gene: -; CDR3aa: CASSPSVESYNEQFF; CDR3nt: TGTGCCAGCTCACCCAGCGTAGAGTCCTACAATGAGCAGTTCTTC
abundance: many; j_gene: TRBJ2-5; v_gene: TRBV6-1; d_gene: -; CDR3aa: CAAQFRGRQETQYF; CDR3nt: TGTGCCGCCCAGTTTCGGGGGAGGCAAGAGACCCAGTACTTC
abundance: many; j_gene: TRBJ2-6; v_gene: TRBV5-8; d_gene: TRBD2; CDR3aa: CASSLAGGTPTGGANVLTF; CDR3nt: TGTGCCAGCAGCTTGGCGGGGGGGACGCCCACGGGAGGGGCCAACGTCCTGACTTTC
abundance: few; j_gene: TRBJ2-5; v_gene: TRBV27; d_gene: -; CDR3aa: CASSYQYQETQYF; CDR3nt: TGTGCCAGCAGTTACCAGTACCAAGAGACCCAGTACTTC
abundance: many; j_gene: TRBJ1-1; v_gene: TRBV4-3; d_gene: TRBD1; CDR3aa: CASSQRIVWTATGDTEAFF; CDR3nt: TGCGCCAGCAGCCAACGGATCGTGTGGACAGCAACAGGGGACACTGAAGCTTTCTTT
abundance: many; j_gene: TRBJ2-5; v_gene: TRBV6-5; d_gene: -; CDR3aa: CASSSQGRIEETQYF; CDR3nt: TGTGCCAGCAGTTCCCAGGGTAGGATCGAAGAGACCCAGTACTTC
abundance: many; j_gene: TRBJ1-2; v_gene: TRBV29-1; d_gene: TRBD1; CDR3aa: CSVGLGRGLVYGYTF; CDR3nt: TGCAGCGTTGGACTGGGCAGGGGGTTGGTCTATGGCTACACCTTC
abundance: few; j_gene: TRBJ2-7; v_gene: TRBV6-1; d_gene: -; CDR3aa: CASSNSYEQYF; CDR3nt: TGTGCCAGCAGTAACTCCTACGAGCAGTACTTC
abundance: few; j_gene: TRBJ2-5; v_gene: TRBV7-9; d_gene: TRBD1; CDR3aa: CASMTGGKEQYF; CDR3nt: TGTGCCAGCATGACAGGGGGCAAAGAGCAGTACTTC
abundance: -; j_gene: TRBJ2-7; v_gene: TRBV7-2; d_gene: -; CDR3aa: CASTSLARGEQYF; CDR3nt: TGTGCCAGCACGTCACTAGCACGGGGCGAGCAGTACTTC
abundance: many; j_gene: TRBJ1-6; v_gene: TRBV6-5; d_gene: TRBD1; CDR3aa: CASSLDRGNSPLHF; CDR3nt: TGTGCCAGCAGTTTGGACAGGGGAAATTCACCCCTCCACTTT
abundance: many; j_gene: TRBJ2-1; v_gene: TRBV2; d_gene: -; CDR3aa: CASSELYSYNEQFF; CDR3nt: TGTGCCAGCAGTGAACTATACTCCTACAATGAGCAGTTCTTC
abundance: many; j_gene: TRBJ2-1; v_gene: TRBV18; d_gene: TRBD1; CDR3aa: CASSQGANEQFF; CDR3nt: TGTGCCAGCTCACAGGGGGCAAATGAGCAGTTCTTC
abundance: many; j_gene: TRBJ1-2; v_gene: TRBV19; d_gene: TRBD1; CDR3aa: CASSMGTGPDYGYTF; CDR3nt: TGTGCCAGTAGTATGGGGACAGGGCCGGACTATGGCTACACCTTC
abundance: many; j_gene: TRBJ2-1; v_gene: TRBV4-1; d_gene: TRBD2; CDR3aa: CASRLGLAGDNEQFF; CDR3nt: TGCGCCAGCCGTCTGGGACTAGCGGGAGACAATGAGCAGTTCTTC
abundance: many; j_gene: TRBJ2-7; v_gene: TRBV7-2; d_gene: TRBD2; CDR3aa: CASSSLAGGYEQYF; CDR3nt: TGTGCCAGCAGCTCACTAGCGGGGGGTTACGAGCAGTACTTC
abundance: -; j_gene: TRBJ2-7; v_gene: TRBV27; d_gene: TRBD1; CDR3aa: CASSWVQGAYEQYF; CDR3nt: TGTGCCAGCAGCTGGGTACAGGGGGCCTACGAGCAGTACTTC
abundance: -; j_gene: TRBJ2-7; v_gene: TRBV5-6; d_gene: -; CDR3aa: CASSYTRGAHSEQYF; CDR3nt: TGTGCCAGCAGCTATACCCGGGGGGCGCATTCCGAGCAGTACTTC
abundance: many; j_gene: TRBJ1-5; v_gene: TRBV7-9; d_gene: TRBD1; CDR3aa: CASSSTGGGNQPQHF; CDR3nt: TGTGCCAGCAGCTCGACAGGGGGCGGCAATCAGCCCCAGCATTTT
abundance: many; j_gene: TRBJ2-1; v_gene: TRBV7-3; d_gene: TRBD2; CDR3aa: CASSPASGGGGEQFF; CDR3nt: TGTGCCAGCAGCCCCGCTAGCGGGGGGGGAGGCGAGCAGTTCTTC
abundance: few; j_gene: TRBJ1-5; v_gene: TRBV7-8; d_gene: TRBD1; CDR3aa: CASSFTDRFGQPQHF; CDR3nt: TGTGCCAGCAGCTTCACGGACAGGTTCGGTCAGCCCCAGCATTTT
abundance: many; j_gene: TRBJ2-2; v_gene: TRBV10-3; d_gene: TRBD2; CDR3aa: CAIESGTSATGELFF; CDR3nt: TGTGCCATCGAAAGCGGGACTAGCGCCACCGGGGAGCTGTTTTTT
abundance: many; j_gene: TRBJ1-1; v_gene: TRBV7-3; d_gene: -; CDR3aa: CASSSRGGAEAFF; CDR3nt: TGTGCCAGCAGCTCCCGGGGAGGCGCTGAAGCTTTCTTT
abundance: many; j_gene: TRBJ2-1; v_gene: TRBV6-5; d_gene: -; CDR3aa: CASRRDLGREFF; CDR3nt: TGTGCCAGCAGAAGGGACTTGGGGCGAGAGTTCTTC
abundance: many; j_gene: TRBJ1-4; v_gene: TRBV2; d_gene: -; CDR3aa: CASSDPTEPNEKLFF; CDR3nt: TGTGCCAGCAGTGACCCTACAGAGCCAAATGAAAAACTGTTTTTT
abundance: many; j_gene: TRBJ1-1; v_gene: TRBV4-1; d_gene: -; CDR3aa: CASSQGESGIPEAFF; CDR3nt: TGCGCCAGCAGCCAGGGTGAATCAGGGATTCCTGAAGCTTTCTTT
abundance: many; j_gene: TRBJ1-1; v_gene: TRBV9; d_gene: TRBD1; CDR3aa: CASSSPGQGYTEAFF; CDR3nt: TGTGCCAGCAGCTCCCCCGGACAGGGCTACACTGAAGCTTTCTTT
abundance: many; j_gene: TRBJ1-1; v_gene: TRBV4-1; d_gene: TRBD1; CDR3aa: CASSQVTHRGGNTEAFF; CDR3nt: TGCGCCAGCAGCCAAGTTACGCACAGGGGGGGGAACACTGAAGCTTTCTTT
abundance: many; j_gene: TRBJ1-2; v_gene: TRBV2; d_gene: -; CDR3aa: CASGMGPGYGYTF; CDR3nt: TGTGCCAGCGGTATGGGGCCGGGCTATGGCTACACCTTC
abundance: few; j_gene: TRBJ2-2; v_gene: TRBV29-1; d_gene: -; CDR3aa: CSVVWGDRNTGELFF; CDR3nt: TGCAGCGTTGTTTGGGGGGACCGGAACACCGGGGAGCTGTTTTTT
abundance: many; j_gene: TRBJ2-4; v_gene: TRBV4-2; d_gene: TRBD1; CDR3aa: CASSQERQGYDIQYF; CDR3nt: TGTGCCAGCAGCCAAGAGAGACAGGGGTATGACATTCAGTACTTC
abundance: few; j_gene: TRBJ1-5; v_gene: TRBV27; d_gene: -; CDR3aa: CASGDRGIQPQHF; CDR3nt: TGTGCCAGCGGCGACCGGGGGATACAGCCCCAGCATTTT
abundance: many; j_gene: TRBJ1-1; v_gene: TRBV6-6; d_gene: -; CDR3aa: CASSSRVNTEAFF; CDR3nt: TGTGCCAGCAGTTCCCGGGTCAACACTGAAGCTTTCTTT
abundance: many; j_gene: TRBJ2-5; v_gene: TRBV5-1; d_gene: -; CDR3aa: CASSRALGSETQYF; CDR3nt: TGCGCCAGCAGCCGCGCCCTAGGCAGCGAGACCCAGTACTTC
abundance: many; j_gene: TRBJ2-7; v_gene: TRBV5-1; d_gene: TRBD1; CDR3aa: CASSLGDSSYEQYF; CDR3nt: TGCGCCAGCAGCCTAGGGGACAGCTCCTACGAGCAGTACTTC
abundance: many; j_gene: TRBJ2-5; v_gene: TRBV6-6; d_gene: -; CDR3aa: CASSYFLARVEETQYF; CDR3nt: TGTGCCAGCAGTTACTTCTTAGCTCGGGTAGAAGAGACCCAGTACTTC
abundance: many; j_gene: TRBJ1-1; v_gene: TRBV19; d_gene: TRBD1; CDR3aa: CASSMRDRGANTEAFF; CDR3nt: TGTGCCAGTAGTATGAGGGACAGAGGAGCGAACACTGAAGCTTTCTTT
abundance: many; j_gene: TRBJ1-5; v_gene: TRBV19; d_gene: TRBD1; CDR3aa: CASRAGGRIDQPQHF; CDR3nt: TGTGCCAGTCGTGCAGGGGGCAGGATTGATCAGCCCCAGCATTTT
abundance: few; j_gene: TRBJ1-2; v_gene: TRBV5-4; d_gene: -; CDR3aa: CASSLLQAYGYTF; CDR3nt: TGTGCCAGCAGCTTGTTGCAGGCCTATGGCTACACCTTC
abundance: many; j_gene: TRBJ2-6; v_gene: TRBV19; d_gene: -; CDR3aa: CASSMYGEHGANVLTF; CDR3nt: TGTGCCAGTAGTATGTATGGGGAGCATGGGGCCAACGTCCTGACTTTC
abundance: many; j_gene: TRBJ1-2; v_gene: TRBV7-2; d_gene: TRBD1; CDR3aa: CASSSRDSLYGYTF; CDR3nt: TGTGCCAGCAGCTCCCGGGACAGCCTCTATGGCTACACCTTC
abundance: many; j_gene: TRBJ1-1; v_gene: TRBV10-2; d_gene: TRBD1; CDR3aa: CASTPGQVGIQNTEAFF; CDR3nt: TGCGCCAGCACTCCTGGACAGGTGGGGATTCAGAACACTGAAGCTTTCTTT
abundance: -; j_gene: TRBJ2-7; v_gene: TRBV19; d_gene: -; CDR3aa: CASSMRGHFYEQYF; CDR3nt: TGTGCCAGTAGTATGAGAGGACATTTTTACGAGCAGTACTTC
abundance: many; j_gene: TRBJ2-5; v_gene: TRBV7-8; d_gene: TRBD2; CDR3aa: CASSLGAGALETQYF; CDR3nt: TGTGCCAGCAGCTTAGGAGCGGGAGCTCTAGAGACCCAGTACTTC
abundance: many; j_gene: TRBJ1-2; v_gene: TRBV19; d_gene: TRBD1; CDR3aa: CASGTGGAYGYTF; CDR3nt: TGTGCCAGTGGGACAGGGGGCGCCTATGGCTACACCTTC